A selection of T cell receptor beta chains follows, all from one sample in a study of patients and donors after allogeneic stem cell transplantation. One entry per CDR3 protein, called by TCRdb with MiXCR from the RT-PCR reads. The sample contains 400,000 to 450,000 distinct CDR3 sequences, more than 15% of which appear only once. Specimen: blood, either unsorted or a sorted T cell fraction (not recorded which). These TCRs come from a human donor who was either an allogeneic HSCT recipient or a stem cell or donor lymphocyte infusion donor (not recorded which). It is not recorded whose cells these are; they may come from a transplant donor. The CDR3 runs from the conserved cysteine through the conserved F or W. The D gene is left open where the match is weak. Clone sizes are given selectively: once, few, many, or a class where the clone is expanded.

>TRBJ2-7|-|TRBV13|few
TGTGCCAGCAGCCCCCATGGGACACACTACGAGCAGTACTTC
CASSPHGTHYEQYF
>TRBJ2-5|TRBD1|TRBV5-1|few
TGCGCCAGCAGCTTGGGCTCCCGACAGGGATGGGAGACCCAGTACTTC
CASSLGSRQGWETQYF
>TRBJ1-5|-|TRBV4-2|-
TGTGCCAGCAGCCTTACGTACAGGGAACAGCCCCAGCATTTT
CASSLTYREQPQHF
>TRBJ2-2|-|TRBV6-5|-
TGTGCCAGCACCGGGGAGCTGTTTTTT
CASTGELFF
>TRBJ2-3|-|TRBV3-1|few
TGTGCCAGCAGCCAAGAAACGCCGAGGATGGCCCCAGATACGCAGTATTTT
CASSQETPRMAPDTQYF
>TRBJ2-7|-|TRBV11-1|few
TGTGCCAGCAGCGTGGACATTAGGAACTCCTACGAGCAGTACTTC
CASSVDIRNSYEQYF
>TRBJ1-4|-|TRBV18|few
TGTGCCAGCTCACCACAAGAGGGTGTCAAACTGTTTTTT
CASSPQEGVKLFF
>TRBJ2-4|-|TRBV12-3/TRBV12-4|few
TGTGCCAGCAGTTTAGCTACAGGGCTTAACATTCAGTACTTC
CASSLATGLNIQYF
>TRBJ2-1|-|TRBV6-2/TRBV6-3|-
TGTGTCGCCCGTCAGGCTTCGGGCTACAATGAGCAGTTCTTC
CVARQASGYNEQFF
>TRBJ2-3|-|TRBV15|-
TGTGCCACCAAAGTAGCTGGGGGGACAGATACGCAGTATTTT
CATKVAGGTDTQYF
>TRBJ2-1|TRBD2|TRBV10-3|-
TGTGCCATCAGAAGCGGGGAATCCTACAATGAGCAGTTCTTC
CAIRSGESYNEQFF
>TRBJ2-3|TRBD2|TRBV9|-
TGTGCCAGCAGCCCCACCGGCGGTCTAGCGGGGGGGAAAGATACGCAGTATTTT
CASSPTGGLAGGKDTQYF
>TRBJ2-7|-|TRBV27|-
TGTGCCAGCACCCCCTGGGGGGAGTCGGTGCACGAGCAGTACTTC
CASTPWGESVHEQYF
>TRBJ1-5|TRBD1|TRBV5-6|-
TGTGCCAGCAGCTTCTCGACAGGGGGCTCGCTTTGTGTCCAGCCCCAGCATTTT
CASSFSTGGSLCVQPQHF
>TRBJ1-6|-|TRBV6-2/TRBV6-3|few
TGTGCCAGCAGTTACCCGAGGCTGAGCTCCTATAATTCACCCCTCCACTTT
CASSYPRLSSYNSPLHF
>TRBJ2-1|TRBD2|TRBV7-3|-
TGTGCCAGCAGCTTAAAAGGGACTAGCGGGGCAAATGAGCAGTTCTTC
CASSLKGTSGANEQFF
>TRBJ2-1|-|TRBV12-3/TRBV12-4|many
TGTGCCAGCAGTCGGATCTACAATGAGCAGTTCTTC
CASSRIYNEQFF
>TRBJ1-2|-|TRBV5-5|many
TGTGCCAGCAGCCCAGCAGTCATCCTTTATGGCTACACCTTC
CASSPAVILYGYTF
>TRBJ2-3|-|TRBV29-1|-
TGCAGCGTTGGGCTAGGCGGGACAGATACGCAGTATTTT
CSVGLGGTDTQYF
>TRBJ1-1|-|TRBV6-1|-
TGTGCCAGCAGCCGATGGCAGGACCTCACTGAAGCTTTCTTT
CASSRWQDLTEAFF
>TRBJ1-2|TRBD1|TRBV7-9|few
TGTGCCAGCAGCTACGGACAGGGGGGAGACTATGGCTACACCTTC
CASSYGQGGDYGYTF
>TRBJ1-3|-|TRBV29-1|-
TGCAGCGTTGCCATGCGACAACGAAACACCATATATTTT
CSVAMRQRNTIYF
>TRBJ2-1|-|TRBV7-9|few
TGTGCCAGCAGCTACCGAGACCGCGTGGAGCAGTTCTTC
CASSYRDRVEQFF
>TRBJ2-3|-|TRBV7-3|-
TGTGCCAGCAGCCCCGTAGGGGGAACGGGGACGCAGTATTTT
CASSPVGGTGTQYF
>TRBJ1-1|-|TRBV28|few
TGTGCCAGCAGTCCCCGATCGAGGGCTTTCTTT
CASSPRSRAFF
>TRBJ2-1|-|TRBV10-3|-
TGTGCCATCAGCGAACAGGGTTGGAATGAGCAGTTCTTC
CAISEQGWNEQFF
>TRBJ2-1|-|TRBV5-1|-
TGCGCCAGCAGCCGGGATCACCAGCAGTTCTTC
CASSRDHQQFF
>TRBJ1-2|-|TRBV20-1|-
TGCAGTGCAATGAATGGCTACACCTTC
CSAMNGYTF
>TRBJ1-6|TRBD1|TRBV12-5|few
TGTGCTAGTGGTTTGGTCTCCACTGACAGGGCCAACTCACCCCTCCACTTT
CASGLVSTDRANSPLHF
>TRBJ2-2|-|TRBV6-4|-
TGTGCCAGCAGTGTTGGTAGCGGGAACACCGGGGAGCTGTTTTTT
CASSVGSGNTGELFF
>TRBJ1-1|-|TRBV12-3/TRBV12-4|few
TGTGCCAGCAAATGGGCGGGGGCGCGAACTGAAGCTTTCTTT
CASKWAGARTEAFF
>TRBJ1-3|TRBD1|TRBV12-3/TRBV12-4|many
TGTGCCAGCAGTTTGTCCGACAGGGGGAGAAACACCATATATTTT
CASSLSDRGRNTIYF
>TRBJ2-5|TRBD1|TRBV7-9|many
TGTGCCAGCAGCCTGGACAGGGTGGAGACCCAGTACTTC
CASSLDRVETQYF
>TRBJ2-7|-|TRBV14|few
TGTGCCAGCAGCCAAGAGTTGGGGGGCTACGAGCAGTACTTC
CASSQELGGYEQYF
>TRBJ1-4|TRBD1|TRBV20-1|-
TGCAGTGCTACCCCGAGACAGGGAAGAAATGAAAAACTGTTTTTT
CSATPRQGRNEKLFF
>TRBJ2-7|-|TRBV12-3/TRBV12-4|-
TGTGCCAGCAGGGGGATTGCCTACGAGCAGTACTTC
CASRGIAYEQYF
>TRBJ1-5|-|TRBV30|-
TGTGCCTGGAGTGTAGGTGGGGCAGGGTGGTATCAGCCCCAGCATTTT
CAWSVGGAGWYQPQHF
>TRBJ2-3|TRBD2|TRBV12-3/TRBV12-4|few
TGTGCCAGCAGTTTTCGGCGGGGGGGGGCTAGCACAGATACGCAGTATTTT
CASSFRRGGASTDTQYF
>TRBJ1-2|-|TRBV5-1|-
TGCGCCAGCAGCTTTCGGACGGATGGCTACACCTTC
CASSFRTDGYTF
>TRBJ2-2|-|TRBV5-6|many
TGTGCCAGCAGTGTCACCGGGGAGCTGTTTTTT
CASSVTGELFF
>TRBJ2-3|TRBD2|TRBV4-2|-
TGTGCCAGCAGCCGCCCCCGGACTAGCGGGGGGGTAAGCACAGATACGCAGTATTTT
CASSRPRTSGGVSTDTQYF
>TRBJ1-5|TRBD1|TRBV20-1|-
TGCAGTGCTCCCCAGAGGACAGGCGGCTTCACCGATCAGCCCCAGCATTTT
CSAPQRTGGFTDQPQHF
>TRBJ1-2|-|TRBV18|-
TGTGCCAGCTCACCAGGGGGACAATATGGCTACACCTTC
CASSPGGQYGYTF